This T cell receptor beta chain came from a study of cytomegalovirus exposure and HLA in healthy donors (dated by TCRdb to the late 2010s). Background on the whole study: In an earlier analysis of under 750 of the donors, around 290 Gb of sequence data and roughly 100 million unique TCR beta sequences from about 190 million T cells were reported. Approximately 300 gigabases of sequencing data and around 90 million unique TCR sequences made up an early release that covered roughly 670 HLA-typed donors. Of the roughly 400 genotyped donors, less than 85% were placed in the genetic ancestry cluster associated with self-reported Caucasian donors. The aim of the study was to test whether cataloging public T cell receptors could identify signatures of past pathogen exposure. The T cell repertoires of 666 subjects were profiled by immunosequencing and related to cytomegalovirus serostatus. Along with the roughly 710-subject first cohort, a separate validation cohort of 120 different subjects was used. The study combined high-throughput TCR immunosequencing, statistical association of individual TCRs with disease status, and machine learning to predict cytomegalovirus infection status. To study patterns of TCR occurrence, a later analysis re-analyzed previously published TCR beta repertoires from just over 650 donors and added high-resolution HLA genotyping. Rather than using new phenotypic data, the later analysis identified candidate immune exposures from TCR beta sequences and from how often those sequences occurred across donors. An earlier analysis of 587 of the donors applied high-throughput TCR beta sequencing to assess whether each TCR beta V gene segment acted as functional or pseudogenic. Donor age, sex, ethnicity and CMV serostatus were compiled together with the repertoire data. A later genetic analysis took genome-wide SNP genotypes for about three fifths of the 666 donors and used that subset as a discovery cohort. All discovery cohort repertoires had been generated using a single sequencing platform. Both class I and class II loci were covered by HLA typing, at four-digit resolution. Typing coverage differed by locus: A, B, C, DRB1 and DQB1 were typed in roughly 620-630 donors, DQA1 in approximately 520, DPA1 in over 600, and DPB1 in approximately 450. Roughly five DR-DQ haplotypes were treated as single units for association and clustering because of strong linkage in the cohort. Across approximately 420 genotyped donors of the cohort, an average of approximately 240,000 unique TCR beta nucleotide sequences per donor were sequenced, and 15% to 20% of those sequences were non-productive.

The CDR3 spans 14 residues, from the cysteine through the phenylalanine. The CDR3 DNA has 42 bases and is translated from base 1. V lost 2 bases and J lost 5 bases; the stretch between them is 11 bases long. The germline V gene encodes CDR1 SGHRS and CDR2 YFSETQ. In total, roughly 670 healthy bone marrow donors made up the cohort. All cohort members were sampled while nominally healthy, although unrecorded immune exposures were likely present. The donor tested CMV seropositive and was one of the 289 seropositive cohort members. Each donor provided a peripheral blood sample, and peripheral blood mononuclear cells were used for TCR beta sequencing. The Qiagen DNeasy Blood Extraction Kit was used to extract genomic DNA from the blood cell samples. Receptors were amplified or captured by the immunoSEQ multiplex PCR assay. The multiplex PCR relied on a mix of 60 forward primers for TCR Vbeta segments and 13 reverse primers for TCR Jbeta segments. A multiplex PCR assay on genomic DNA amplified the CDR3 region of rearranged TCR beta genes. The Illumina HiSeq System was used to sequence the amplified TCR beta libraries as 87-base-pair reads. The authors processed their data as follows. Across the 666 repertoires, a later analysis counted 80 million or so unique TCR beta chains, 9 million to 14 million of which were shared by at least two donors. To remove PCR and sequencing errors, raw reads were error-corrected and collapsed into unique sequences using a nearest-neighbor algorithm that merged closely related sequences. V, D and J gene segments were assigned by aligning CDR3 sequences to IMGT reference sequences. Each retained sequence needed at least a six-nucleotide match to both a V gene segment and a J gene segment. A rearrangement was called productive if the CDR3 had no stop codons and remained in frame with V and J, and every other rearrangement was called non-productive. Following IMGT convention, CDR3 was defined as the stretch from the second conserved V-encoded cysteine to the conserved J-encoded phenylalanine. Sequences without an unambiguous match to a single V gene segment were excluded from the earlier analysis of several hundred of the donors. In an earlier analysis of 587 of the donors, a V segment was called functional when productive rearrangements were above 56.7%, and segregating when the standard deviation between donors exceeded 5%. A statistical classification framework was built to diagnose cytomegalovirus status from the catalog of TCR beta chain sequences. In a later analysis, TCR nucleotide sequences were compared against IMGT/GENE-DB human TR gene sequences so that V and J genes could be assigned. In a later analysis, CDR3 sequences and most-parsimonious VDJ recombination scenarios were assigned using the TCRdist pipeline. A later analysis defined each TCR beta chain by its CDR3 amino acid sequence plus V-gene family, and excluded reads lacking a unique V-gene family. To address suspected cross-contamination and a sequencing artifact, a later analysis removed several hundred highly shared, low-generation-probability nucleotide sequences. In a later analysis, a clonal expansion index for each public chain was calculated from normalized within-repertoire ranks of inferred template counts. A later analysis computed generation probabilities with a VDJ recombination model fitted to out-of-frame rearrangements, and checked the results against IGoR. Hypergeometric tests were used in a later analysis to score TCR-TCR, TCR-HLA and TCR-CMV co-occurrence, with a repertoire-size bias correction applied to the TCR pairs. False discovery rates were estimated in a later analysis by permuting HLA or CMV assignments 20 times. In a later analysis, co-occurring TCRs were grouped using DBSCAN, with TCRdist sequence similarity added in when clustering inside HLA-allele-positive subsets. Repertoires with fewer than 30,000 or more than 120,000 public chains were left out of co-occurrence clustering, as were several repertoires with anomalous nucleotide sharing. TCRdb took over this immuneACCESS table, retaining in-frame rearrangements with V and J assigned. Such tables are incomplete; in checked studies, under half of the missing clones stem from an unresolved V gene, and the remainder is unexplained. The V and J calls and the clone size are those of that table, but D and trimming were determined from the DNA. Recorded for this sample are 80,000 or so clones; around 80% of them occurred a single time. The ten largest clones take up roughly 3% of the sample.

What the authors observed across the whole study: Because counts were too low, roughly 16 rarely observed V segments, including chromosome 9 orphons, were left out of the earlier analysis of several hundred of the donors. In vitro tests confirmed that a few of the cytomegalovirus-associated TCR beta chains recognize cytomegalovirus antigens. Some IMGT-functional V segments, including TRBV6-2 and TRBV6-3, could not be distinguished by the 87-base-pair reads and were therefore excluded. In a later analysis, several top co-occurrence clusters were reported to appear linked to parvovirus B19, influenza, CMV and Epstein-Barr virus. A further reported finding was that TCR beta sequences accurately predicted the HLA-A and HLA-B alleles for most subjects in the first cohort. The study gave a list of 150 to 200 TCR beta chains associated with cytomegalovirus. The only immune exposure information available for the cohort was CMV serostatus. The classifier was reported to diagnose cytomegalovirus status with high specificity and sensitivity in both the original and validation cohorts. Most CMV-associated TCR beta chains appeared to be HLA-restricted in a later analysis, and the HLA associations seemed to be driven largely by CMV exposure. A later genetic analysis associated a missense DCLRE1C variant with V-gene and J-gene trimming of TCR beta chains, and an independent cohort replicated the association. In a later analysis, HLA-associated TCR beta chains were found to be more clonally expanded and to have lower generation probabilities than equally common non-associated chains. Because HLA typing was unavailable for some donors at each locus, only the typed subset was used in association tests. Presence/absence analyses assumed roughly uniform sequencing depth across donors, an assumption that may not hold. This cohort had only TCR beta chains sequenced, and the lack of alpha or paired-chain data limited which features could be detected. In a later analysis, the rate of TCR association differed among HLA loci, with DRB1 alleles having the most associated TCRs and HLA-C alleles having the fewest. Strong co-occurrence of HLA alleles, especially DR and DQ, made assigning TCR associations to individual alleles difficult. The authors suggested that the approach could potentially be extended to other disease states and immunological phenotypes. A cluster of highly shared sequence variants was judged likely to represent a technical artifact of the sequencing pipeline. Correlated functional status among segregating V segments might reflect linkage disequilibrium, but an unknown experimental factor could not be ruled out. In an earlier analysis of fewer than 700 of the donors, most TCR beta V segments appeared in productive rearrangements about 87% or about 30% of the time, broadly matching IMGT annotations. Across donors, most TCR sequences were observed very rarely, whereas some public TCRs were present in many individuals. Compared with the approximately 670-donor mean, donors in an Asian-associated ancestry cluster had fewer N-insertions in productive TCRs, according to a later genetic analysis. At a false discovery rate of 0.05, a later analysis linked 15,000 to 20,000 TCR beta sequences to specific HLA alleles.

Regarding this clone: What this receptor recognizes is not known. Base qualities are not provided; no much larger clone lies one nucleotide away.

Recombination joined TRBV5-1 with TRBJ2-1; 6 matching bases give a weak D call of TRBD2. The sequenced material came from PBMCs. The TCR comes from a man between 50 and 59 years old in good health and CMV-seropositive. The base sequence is TGCGCCAGCAGCTTTCGGATAGCGGACAATGAGCAGTTCTTC. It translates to CASSFRIADNEQFF.